The 20 T cell receptor beta chains listed next were all sequenced from one sample in a study of blood T cell repertoires in COVID-19 (dated by TCRdb to 2020 to 2022). Receptors were amplified or captured by the immunoSEQ multiplex PCR assay. Sourced from immuneACCESS, this table was stored by TCRdb with only in-frame sequences that have V and J called. A share of the clones is absent; for the studies checked, an unresolved V gene accounts for under half, and the remainder has no known explanation. Present in this sample are 75,000 to 95,000 clones, around four fifths of which were seen just once. Clones ranked in the top ten supply 3% to 3.5% of the sample. Sequencing input: peripheral blood. These receptors all stem from a man aged 50 to 60 with acute or convalescent COVID-19.

The sample holds a few counts of this clone. V gene TRBV28 combines with J gene TRBJ1-1; 8 bases are a match to TRBD1. The junction had 12 bases not matched to a gene; V was cut back by 5 bases and J by 1 base. This CDR3 comprises 17 residues. Per the germline V gene, CDR1 is MDHEN and CDR2 is SYDVKM. The CDR3 reads CASSLPGQGAKNTEAFF. As DNA, the CDR3 is TGTGCCAGCAGTCTCCCCGGACAGGGCGCCAAGAACACTGAAGCTTTCTTT.

The rearrangement links TRBV14 to TRBJ1-2, with D perhaps TRBD1 (5 bases). The CDR3 extends over 14 amino acids. Trimming removed 1 base at V and 8 bases at J, with 14 bases between. Germline loops: CDR1 SGHDN, CDR2 FVKESK. The CDR3, as DNA: TGTGCCAGCAGCCAAGTGGCCGGGGGAGGCGGCTACACCTTC. Protein sequence: CASSQVAGGGGYTF.

The chain couples TRBV18 to TRBJ2-3; D not certain. The V gene lost 3 bases and the J gene lost 0 bases, with 7 bases spanning the gap. Per germline, CDR1 KGHSH and CDR2 LQKENI. CDR3 length equals 14 residues. The CDR3 DNA reads TGTGCCAGCTCACCTCTGGCCAGCACAGATACGCAGTATTTT. Translation: CASSPLASTDTQYF. Filled out from reference TRBV18 and TRBJ2-3, the complete variable domain reads NAGVMQNPRHLVRRRGQEARLRCSPMKGHSHVYWYRQLPEEGLKFMVYLQKENIIDESGMPKERFSAEFPKEGPSILRIQQVVRGDSAAYFCASSPLASTDTQYFGPGTRLTVL.

The chain is built from TRBV5-1 and TRBJ1-4, with TRBD1 matching over 7 bases. V was clipped by 5 bases and J by 4 bases; unmatched bases: 2. Germline V gives CDR1 SGHRS, CDR2 YFSETQ. CDR3 size: 13 residues. CDR3 sequence (DNA): TGCGCCAGCAGGACAGGGCGTAATGAAAAACTGTTTTTT. Translated: CASRTGRNEKLFF.

V is TRBV3-1 (or the pseudogene TRBV3-2) and J is TRBJ2-7; D might be TRBD1 (5 bases). The germline V gene has CDR1 LGHDT and CDR2 YNNKEL (reference sequence). CDR3 length equals 15 residues. V gave up 0 bases and J gave up 1 base, with 10 bases separating them. CDR3 sequence (DNA): TGTGCCAGCAGCCAAGAGCCAGGGCCGTCCTACGAGCAGTACTTC. The encoded protein is CASSQEPGPSYEQYF.

This rearrangement joins TRBV12-3 or TRBV12-4 to TRBJ2-1; D may be TRBD1 (5 bases). Deletions cut 3 bases from V and 8 bases from J, with 11 bases between. This CDR3 spans 13 amino acids. The CDR3 sequence is CASSFRATDEQFF. The CDR3 DNA is TGTGCCAGCAGTTTCAGGGCAACCGATGAGCAGTTCTTC.

The V gene is TRBV4-1, the J gene TRBJ2-1; TRBD1 matches 7 bases. V trimming: 0 bases; J trimming: 8 bases; junction bases outside the gene matches: 10. The CDR3 extends over 16 amino acids. The germline V gene has CDR1 MGHRA and CDR2 YSYEKL. DNA of the CDR3: TGCGCCAGCAGCCAAGATGAGGCGACAGGGTACTATGAGCAGTTCTTC. This codes for CASSQDEATGYYEQFF.

This sequence joins TRBV10-3 and TRBJ2-2; maybe TRBD1 (6 bases). The germline CDR1 and CDR2 sequences are ENHRY and SYGVKD. Trimming removed 6 bases from V and 1 base from J, with 12 bases in between. This CDR3 is 15 amino acids long. CDR3 residues: CAISPDSMNTGELFF. The CDR3 bases are TGTGCCATCAGCCCGGACAGCATGAACACCGGGGAGCTGTTTTTT.

As concerns this clone: Other DNA sequences in the sample encode the same CDR3. The V gene is TRBV4-2, the J gene TRBJ2-7, with no clear D. Trimming cost V 0 bases and J 2 bases, with 11 bases left between them. Per germline, CDR1 LGHNA and CDR2 YNFKEQ. This CDR3 has 15 residues. DNA of the CDR3: TGTGCCAGCAGCCAAGAGTTGGCAGGTACCTACGAGCAGTACTTC. Encoded protein: CASSQELAGTYEQYF.

The rearrangement links TRBV9 to TRBJ2-1; TRBD2 agrees at 9 bases. There are 15 residues in the CDR3. Trimming cost V 3 bases and J 2 bases; bases outside gene matches: 3. Germline loops: CDR1 SGDLS, CDR2 YYNGEE. The CDR3 region is CASSAGTSPYNEQFF. CDR3 in DNA: TGTGCCAGCAGCGCCGGGACTAGCCCCTACAATGAGCAGTTCTTC.

This sequence joins TRBV28 and TRBJ2-3; 9 nucleotides agree with TRBD2. Germline CDR1 and CDR2: MDHEN and SYDVKM. V shed 1 base and J 3 bases; nucleotides not matched to a gene: 5. The CDR3 contains 16 residues. The CDR3 DNA is TGTGCCAGCAGTTTATCCTCTAGCGGGAATACAGATACGCAGTATTTT. This gives the protein CASSLSSSGNTDTQYF.

This chain uses TRBV24-1 with TRBJ2-5, with 9 nucleotides matching TRBD1. This CDR3 spans 14 amino acids. V trimming: 5 bases; J trimming: 5 bases; junction bases outside the gene matches: 5. Germline assignment: CDR1 KGHDR and CDR2 SFDVKD. CDR3 sequence reads: CATSGTGGQETQYF. The CDR3 bases are TGTGCCACCAGTGGCACAGGGGGCCAGGAGACCCAGTACTTC.

The V and J genes are TRBV30 and TRBJ1-2; 8 bases are shared with TRBD1. The CDR3 is 17 residues long. Germline V lookup: CDR1 GTSNPN, CDR2 SVGIG (reference sequence). The J segment lost 1 base and the V segment lost 3 bases, leaving 13 bases of the junction unmatched. In DNA, the CDR3 is TGTGCCTGGAGAGGGCAGGGGGCAATGCCCTATAACTATGGCTACACCTTC. This translates into CAWRGQGAMPYNYGYTF.

This clone was counted once. Here the CDR3 DNA reads TGTGCCAGCAGCTTGGACCCCGGGACTAGCGGACCAGATACGCAGTATTTT. Encoded protein: CASSLDPGTSGPDTQYF. This chain connects TRBV5-5 to TRBJ2-3; 11 positions match TRBD2. CDR1 is SGHKS and CDR2 is YYEKEE in the germline V gene (reference sequence). The junction had 7 bases not matched to a gene; V was cut back by 0 bases and J by 4 bases. The CDR3 covers 17 residues. Together with reference TRBV5-5 and TRBJ2-3, the CDR3 gives the full variable domain: DAGVTQSPTHLIKTRGQQVTLRCSPISGHKSVSWYQQVLGQGPQFIFQYYEKEERGRGNFPDRFSARQFPNYSSELNVNALLLGDSALYLCASSLDPGTSGPDTQYFGPGTRLTVL.

This chain uses TRBV7-2 with TRBJ1-4, with D maybe TRBD1 (6 bases). Germline CDR1 reads SGHTA; CDR2 reads FQGNSA. The CDR3 totals 15 residues. The V gene lost 6 bases and the J gene lost 2 bases, with 13 bases spanning the gap. CDR3 coding DNA: TGTGCCAGCAGTCCCACAGGGTGGACTAATGAAAAACTGTTTTTT. Its protein is CASSPTGWTNEKLFF.

On this clone: Other DNA sequences of this sample code for an identical CDR3. The chain recombines TRBV5-1 with TRBJ2-7, with 11 positions matching TRBD1. CDR1 and CDR2 (germline): SGHRS, YFSETQ. V lost 4 bases and J lost 4; bases outside the gene matches: 4. This CDR3 region has 14 residues. The CDR3 DNA reads as TGCGCCAGCAGCAATGGACAGGGGGCATACGAGCAGTACTTC. It is translated as CASSNGQGAYEQYF.

The chain employs TRBV19 and TRBJ1-2, with 9 bases that match TRBD1. CDR3 length: 15 residues. With V trimmed by 4 bases and J by 2 bases, 5 bases remained unmatched. Germline V gene sequence: CDR1 LNHDA, CDR2 SQIVND (reference sequence). CDR3 residues: CASSNPGQGNYGYTF. The CDR3 DNA reads as TGTGCCAGTAGTAACCCGGGACAGGGCAACTATGGCTACACCTTC. Drawing the rest from reference TRBV19 and TRBJ1-2, the complete variable domain is DGGITQSPKYLFRKEGQNVTLSCEQNLNHDAMYWYRQDPGQGLRLIYYSQIVNDFQKGDIAEGYSVSREKKESFPLTVTSAQKNPTAFYLCASSNPGQGNYGYTFGSGTRLTVV.

This clone was detected only once. The chain joins TRBV7-8 to TRBJ1-1; D possibly corresponds to TRBD1 (5 bases). This CDR3 comprises 16 residues. In germline, CDR1 is SGHVS, CDR2 FQNEAQ. Trimming cost V 2 bases and J 4 bases, with 17 bases left between them. The CDR3 coding sequence is TGTGCCAGCAGCTTAAGGGGAGTTGGGGGGATCACTGAAGCTTTCTTT. Amino acid sequence: CASSLRGVGGITEAFF.

The CDR3 region has the DNA TGTGCCAGCAGTTACTCGAGGGTGGGAGCAAATACGCAGTATTTT. Its protein is CASSYSRVGANTQYF. The chain combines TRBV6-2 or TRBV6-3 with TRBJ2-3, with D tentatively TRBD2 (5 bases). This CDR3 is built from 15 residues. The V gene lost 0 bases and the J gene lost 7 bases, with 14 bases spanning the gap. CDR1 and CDR2 (germline): MNHEY, SVGEGT.

V gene TRBV4-3 combines with J gene TRBJ1-2, with 10 bases fitting TRBD1. This CDR3 has 18 residues. After removal of 0 bases from V and 2 bases from J, the junction contained 9 bases not matched to a gene. Germline V gene data show CDR1 as LGHNA and CDR2 as YSLEER. CDR3 in amino acids: CASSQELGTGEGNYGYTF. CDR3 nucleotide sequence: TGCGCCAGCAGCCAAGAACTCGGGACAGGGGAAGGAAACTATGGCTACACCTTC.